This T cell receptor beta chain was recovered during a study of follicular helper T cells after annual influenza vaccination. Notes on the study in general: Rare clonotypes were missed; only about 9-20% of cells gave TCRB.

Time point indicated: 2015-2016 season, pre-vaccination. A word on this clone: As yet, its antigen is unknown.

Sequencing used immunoSEQ multiplex PCR; TCRdb keeps in-frame clones, though not all of them. The data hold fewer than 10,000 clones, with around 90% observed a single time. The germline V gene encodes CDR1 SEHNR and CDR2 FQNEAQ (reference sequence). The V segment lost 6 bases and the J segment 8 bases; nucleotides outside the gene matches: 15. The length of the CDR3 is 17 residues. The TCR sequence derives from an adult who received the influenza vaccine. The sample was CXCR5+ CD38- circulating T follicular helper cells from blood, taken on the day of influenza vaccination. Noted subset: circulating Tfh, non-naive CD4+CXCR5+PD-1+ (ICOS+CD38+ or ICOS-CD38-). The J gene is TRBJ2-2, the V gene TRBV7-9; 10 positions match TRBD2. Written as DNA, the CDR3 is TGTGCCAGCAGGGCTACCGGGACTAGCGCGTATGGTGGGGAGCTGTTTTTT. It codes for CASRATGTSAYGGELFF.